This T cell receptor beta chain originates from a study of blood T cell repertoires in COVID-19 (TCRdb year 2020). Some background on the complete study: The collaborator samples originated in the United States, Italy and Spain and spanned the acute and convalescent phases of COVID-19. The prospective study material was composed of cDNA or gDNA derived from T cells, B-cell-depleted T cells, or PBMCs. Deeply sampled blood TCRbeta repertoires from subjects exposed to, actively infected with, or recovered from COVID-19 were included in the dataset. A freely available public database, intended as a resource for researchers studying the immune response to SARS-CoV-2, is where the repertoires were released. Samples were obtained from the ongoing ImmuneRACE study (first 160 participants) and from about 1,300 subjects provided by 6 global collaborators. The sample metadata nearly always contained a de-identified subject ID, COVID-19 status, age in years and sex. Where HLA class I and class II types were available, the types were taken from metadata supplied by the sample provider, not from assay-based typing. General study outcomes and caveats: Clinical and demographic metadata were provided uncurated, with the amount varying by source and participant.

In Seattle, one collaborating source enrolled patients while the infection was active and tracked those patients longitudinally over the course of disease. Whole blood was collected in K2EDTA tubes by collaborating institutions according to the institutions' own protocols. For TCRbeta analysis, collaborator samples were shipped as frozen whole blood, as isolated PBMCs, or as DNA extracted from either sample type. The trim is 3 bases for V and 8 bases for J, with a gap of 14 bases between the germline ends. From its cysteine to its phenylalanine, the CDR3 spans 14 amino acids. Only the CDR3 region is kept as DNA, spanning 42 bases read in frame from base 1. CDR1 and CDR2, looked up from the germline V gene, are SGHDT and YYEEEE. Comments on this clone: No antigen is known for it. Base qualities were left out, and no much larger clone turns up one base away.

The immunoSEQ Assay, a bias-controlled multiplex PCR, was used to amplify TCRbeta CDR3 regions from genomic DNA. The paper's processing steps were these. The number of nucleated cells in each sample was estimated by amplification of reference gene primers within the assay. Sequence reads were collapsed and filtered to measure the absolute abundance of every unique TCRbeta CDR3 rearrangement. For each sample, productive Simpson clonality was calculated as the square root of Simpson's diversity index across productive rearrangements. TCRdb provides this immuneACCESS table in a form limited to in-frame rearrangements. Some clones are lacking; in checked studies, under half of them reflect an unresolved V gene, and why the rest are absent is not known. The D gene and trimming were derived from the DNA, and the V and J assignments and clone size from that table. The sample table contains roughly 260,000 clones; only one count was recorded for approximately 92% of them. The ten largest clones take up under 3% of the sample.

This clonotype was sampled from a young adult with COVID-19, enrolled during active disease. The sequencing input was peripheral blood. The sequence joins TRBV5-6 to TRBJ2-2; the D segment cannot be called with confidence. The nucleotide sequence is given as TGTGCCAGCAGCTCCTCCGAGAGAACTGGGGAGCTGTTTTTT. It is translated as CASSSSERTGELFF.